The clone carrying this T cell receptor beta chain was seen a single time. Its antigen is currently unknown. Generated by immunoSEQ multiplex PCR, the TCRdb table keeps only in-frame clones and is missing some. This table has more than 500,000 clones, 95% to 96% appearing once. There are 12 residues in the CDR3. Between the trimmed V and J ends, which lost 6 bases and 4 bases, there was a span of 9 bases. CDR1 and CDR2 (germline): LNHDA, SQIVND (reference sequence). These data are taken from a study of shared clonotypes between healthy human individuals. Study in general: The study drew on two women and a few men aged 18 to 49 as donors. Study-wide results and limits: A reduction in generation probabilities was seen for non-shared clonotypes relative to those shared by all four donors.

Sequencing used naive CD4+ T cells sorted from blood. The subset here: CD45RA+ positively selected. The source is a woman aged 30 to 39 in good health. V gene TRBV19 combines with J gene TRBJ2-5, with a weak D call TRBD1 (5 bases). The CDR3 is CASSSTGETQYF. Written as DNA, the CDR3 is TGTGCCAGTAGCAGTACAGGAGAGACCCAGTACTTC.